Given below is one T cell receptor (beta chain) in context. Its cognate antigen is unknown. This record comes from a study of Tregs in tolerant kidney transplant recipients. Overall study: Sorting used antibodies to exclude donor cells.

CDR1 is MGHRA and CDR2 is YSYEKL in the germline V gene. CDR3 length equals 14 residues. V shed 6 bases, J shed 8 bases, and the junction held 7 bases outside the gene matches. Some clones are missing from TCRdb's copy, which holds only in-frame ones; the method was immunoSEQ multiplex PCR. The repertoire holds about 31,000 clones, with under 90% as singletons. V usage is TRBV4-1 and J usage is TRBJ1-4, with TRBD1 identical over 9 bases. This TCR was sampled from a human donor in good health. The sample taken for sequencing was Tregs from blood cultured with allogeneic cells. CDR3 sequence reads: CASSRMDRGEKLFF. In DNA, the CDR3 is TGCGCCAGCAGTCGCATGGACAGGGGCGAAAAACTGTTTTTT.